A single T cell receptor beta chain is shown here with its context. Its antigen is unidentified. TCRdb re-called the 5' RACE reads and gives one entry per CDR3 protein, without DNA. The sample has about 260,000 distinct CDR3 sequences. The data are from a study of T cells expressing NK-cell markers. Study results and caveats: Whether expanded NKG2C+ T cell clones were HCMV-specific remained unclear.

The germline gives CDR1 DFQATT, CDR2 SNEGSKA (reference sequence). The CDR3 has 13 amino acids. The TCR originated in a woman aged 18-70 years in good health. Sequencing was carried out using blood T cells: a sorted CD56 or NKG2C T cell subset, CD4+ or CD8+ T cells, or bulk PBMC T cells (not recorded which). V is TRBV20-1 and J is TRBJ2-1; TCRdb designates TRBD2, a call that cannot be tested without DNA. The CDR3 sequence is CSARPTSGNEQFF.